This entry concerns a single TCR beta chain. Germline V gene lookup returns CDR1 LNHDA and CDR2 SQIVND (reference sequence). The CDR3 covers 14 residues. The V segment lost 3 bases and the J segment 6 bases; nucleotides outside the gene matches: 5. Run at survey level, the immunoSEQ assay was version v3.0. TCRdb's table, derived via immunoSEQ multiplex PCR, lists solely in-frame clones and lacks some. The table lists tens of thousands of clones, approximately 84% of them singletons. The data are from a study of long-term antiretroviral therapy in people with HIV. The starting material was unsorted PBMCs, obtained 3.1 years after starting antiretroviral therapy. The J gene is TRBJ2-5, the V gene TRBV19, with 9 bases that match TRBD1. The receptor's source is a woman aged 45-60 years with HIV. This chain's CDR3 is CASSMDRGDKTQYF. The DNA for the CDR3 is TGTGCCAGTAGTATGGACAGGGGAGACAAGACCCAGTACTTC.